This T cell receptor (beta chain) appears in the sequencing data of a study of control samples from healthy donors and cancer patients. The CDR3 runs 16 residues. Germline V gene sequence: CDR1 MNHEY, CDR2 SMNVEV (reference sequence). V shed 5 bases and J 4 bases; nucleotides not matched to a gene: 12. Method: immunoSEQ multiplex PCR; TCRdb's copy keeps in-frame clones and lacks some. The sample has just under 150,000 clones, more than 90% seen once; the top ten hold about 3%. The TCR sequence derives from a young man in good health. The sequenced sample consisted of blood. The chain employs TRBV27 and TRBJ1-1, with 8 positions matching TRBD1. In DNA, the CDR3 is TGTGCCAGCAGTCTCACTGGGACAGGAGGAAGCACTGAAGCTTTCTTT. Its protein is CASSLTGTGGSTEAFF.